This TCR beta chain is from a study of post-analysis software for immune sequencing data. Overall study findings and caveats: Among 5 or 6 TRBV segments more frequent in patients than controls were TRBV5-6, TRBV5-1 and TRBV20-1.

Presence of unique molecular identifiers characterized the TCR beta cDNA libraries. TCRdb analysed the PCR reads with MiXCR anew, one entry per CDR3 protein. The sample holds roughly 800,000 distinct CDR3 sequences, 25% to 30% seen once. Germline V gives CDR1 SGHTA, CDR2 FQGNSA. The CDR3 runs 14 residues. This clonotype has a handful of counts. Its cognate antigen is unknown. The sequenced sample was blood. The rearrangement joins TRBV7-2 to TRBJ2-7; 9 bases align to TRBD1. Matching the DNA end better, TRBJ2-5 makes the J call doubtful. The clonotype comes from a girl under 18 with multiple sclerosis. CDR3 in amino acids: CASSRTGTGETQYF. CDR3 in DNA: TGTGCCAGCAGCCGAACCGGGACAGGGGAGACCCAGTACTTC.